This section outlines one TCR beta chain sequence together with its context. Seattle-derived patients entered the study during active infection and were followed longitudinally. This entry comes from a study of blood T cell repertoires in COVID-19. Turning to the study itself: The study drew acute and convalescent COVID-19 samples from the United States, Italy and Spain. PBMCs, B-cell-depleted T cells, or T cells provided the cDNA or gDNA that made up the material.

Clones were read by immunoSEQ multiplex PCR, and TCRdb kept only the in-frame ones, dropping some. The sample shows fewer than 700,000 clones, roughly 89% of them seen only once. The germline V gene encodes CDR1 MNHEY and CDR2 SMNVEV (reference sequence). CDR3 length: 18 amino acids. Trimming cost V 5 bases and J 3 bases; bases outside gene matches: 6. This clonotype was sampled from a woman in her 50s with COVID-19, enrolled during active disease. The specimen sequenced was peripheral blood. The chain couples TRBV27 to TRBJ2-2; 16 bases fit TRBD2. The DNA of the CDR3 is TGTGCCAGCAGTCCGGGACTAGCGGGGGGGTACGACACCGGGGAGCTGTTTTTT. This codes for CASSPGLAGGYDTGELFF.